The following is a TCR beta chain sequence with its context. This CDR3 has 11 residues. J was trimmed by 4 bases and V by 7 bases; bases with no gene match: 1. Germline assignment: CDR1 SQVTM and CDR2 ANQGSEA. The sample is drawn from a study of blood T cell repertoires in COVID-19. Per the study methods: Reference gene primer amplification gave nucleated cell count estimates. Sequencing was performed with immunoSEQ multiplex PCR; in TCRdb, only in-frame clones are kept and a portion is missing. Clone size and the V and J calls come from that table; the DNA yielded D and trimming. The data show roughly 310,000 clones, about nine tenths seen once.

The sequenced material came from peripheral blood. The chain joins TRBV29-1 to TRBJ1-1; the match to TRBD1 covers 9 bases. This clonotype originated in a woman aged 30 to 39 with COVID-19, enrolled during active disease. In DNA, the CDR3 is TGCAGCGCGGACAGGGGCACTGAAGCTTTCTTT. This translates into CSADRGTEAFF. Complete variable domain (other parts from reference TRBV29-1 and TRBJ1-1): SAVISQKPSRDICQRGTSLTIQCQVDSQVTMMFWYRQQPGQSLTLIATANQGSEATYESGFVIDKFPISRPNLTFSTLTVSNMSPEDSSIYLCSADRGTEAFFGQGTRLTVV.